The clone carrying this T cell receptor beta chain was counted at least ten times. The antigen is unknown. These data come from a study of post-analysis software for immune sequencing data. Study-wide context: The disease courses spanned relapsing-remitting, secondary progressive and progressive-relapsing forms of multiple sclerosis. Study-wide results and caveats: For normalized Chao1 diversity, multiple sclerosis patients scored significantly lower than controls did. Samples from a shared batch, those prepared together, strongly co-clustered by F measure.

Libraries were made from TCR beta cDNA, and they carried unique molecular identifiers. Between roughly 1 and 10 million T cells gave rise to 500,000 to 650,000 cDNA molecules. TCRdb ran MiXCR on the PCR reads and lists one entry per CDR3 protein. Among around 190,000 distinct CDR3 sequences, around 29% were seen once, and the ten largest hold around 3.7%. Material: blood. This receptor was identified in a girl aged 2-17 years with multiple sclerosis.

The CDR3 region has the DNA TGTGCCAGCAGCCATCTAGGGACTAGCGGGAGATCCCAGTACTTC. Encoded protein: CASSHLGTSGRSQYF. The chain is built from TRBV3-1 and TRBJ2-5; 14 bases are a match to TRBD2. With V trimmed by 3 bases and J by 9 bases, 6 bases remained unmatched. The CDR3 totals 15 residues. The germline V gene encodes CDR1 LGHDT and CDR2 YNNKEL (reference sequence).